This entry lists 25 T cell receptor beta chains sequenced from one sample in a study of shared clonotypes between healthy human individuals. Some clones are missing from TCRdb's copy, which holds only in-frame ones; the method was immunoSEQ multiplex PCR. The table lists roughly 640,000 clones, 74% of them singletons, with about 1.8% in the top ten. The sequenced material came from memory CD4+ T cells sorted from blood. Subset indicated: CD45RA-negative fraction. All receptors come from a woman aged 30 to 39 in good health.

V is TRBV11-3 and J is TRBJ2-2, with TRBD2 matching over 7 bases. The V segment lost 4 bases and the J segment 7 bases; nucleotides outside the gene matches: 9. This CDR3 contains 15 residues. Germline V gene data show CDR1 as SGHNT and CDR2 as YENEEA. The CDR3 DNA reads as TGTGCCAGCAGCTCCGGGAGCGGGATGGGCGGGGAGCTGTTTTTT. It specifies CASSSGSGMGGELFF.

V usage is TRBV5-1 and J usage is TRBJ2-2; the D gene is possibly TRBD1 (6 bases). The CDR3 has 15 amino acids. Germline V gene data show CDR1 as SGHRS and CDR2 as YFSETQ. V was shortened by 0 bases and J by 4 bases, with 10 bases between the two germline ends. CDR3 sequence (DNA): TGCGCCAGCAGCTTGGTTAGGGGGTCCACCGGGGAGCTGTTTTTT. As protein: CASSLVRGSTGELFF.

The chain combines TRBV19 with TRBJ1-5, with a possible D match to TRBD1 (6 bases). V was cut by 5 bases and J by 1 base, with 18 bases left in between. The CDR3 has 17 amino acids. Germline V CDR1 and CDR2: LNHDA, SQIVND (reference sequence). CDR3 nucleotides: TGTGCCAGTAGTCTGGTCCCTTCGGGGGGCAGCAATCAGCCCCAGCATTTT. Protein product: CASSLVPSGGSNQPQHF.

The chain carries TRBV10-3 and TRBJ2-7; no firm D call. Germline CDR1 and CDR2: ENHRY and SYGVKD. The ends were cut back, 2 bases at V and 4 bases at J, with 6 bases in the middle. The CDR3 totals 12 residues. Here the CDR3 DNA reads TGTGCCATCAGTGAGGTACGTTACGAGCAGTACTTC. Encoded protein: CAISEVRYEQYF.

The rearrangement joins TRBV5-6 to TRBJ2-5; D is undetermined. The CDR3 is made up of 13 amino acids. V lost 0 bases and J lost 4, with 7 bases in between. Germline CDR1 is SGHDT and CDR2 is YYEEEE. The CDR3 bases are TGTGCCAGCAGCTTGGGGGATCGAGAGACCCAGTACTTC. Translating gives CASSLGDRETQYF.

CDR3 DNA sequence: TGTGCCAGCAGTTTAATTTGGGGGATTCACAATCAGCCCCAGCATTTT. Its translation is CASSLIWGIHNQPQHF. V usage is TRBV28 and J usage is TRBJ1-5, with D possibly being TRBD1 (5 bases). Trimming stripped 2 bases from V and 3 bases from J, with 14 bases between. Germline values: CDR1 MDHEN, CDR2 SYDVKM. This CDR3 spans 16 amino acids.

The chain couples TRBV11-2 to TRBJ2-1, with D maybe TRBD2 (5 bases). This CDR3 contains 15 residues. From germline, CDR1 is SGHAT and CDR2 FQNNGV. Trimming cost V 5 bases and J 0 bases, with 11 bases left between them. The CDR3 nucleotides read TGTGCCAGCAGCGGGATAGCGAGCTCCTACAATGAGCAGTTCTTC. The encoded protein is CASSGIASSYNEQFF.

The CDR3 DNA reads as TGTGCCAGCAGTTTCCACTGGGCTACGCAGTATTTT. This gives the protein CASSFHWATQYF. This chain connects TRBV27 to TRBJ2-3; D not resolved. The CDR3 runs to 12 residues. The V gene's germline CDR1 is MNHEY and CDR2 SMNVEV (reference sequence). The V and J ends lost 3 bases and 8 bases respectively, with 9 bases between them.

CDR3: CASRSGGGRSTDTQYF. DNA for the CDR3: TGTGCCAGCCGTTCCGGTGGCGGGCGAAGCACAGATACGCAGTATTTT. This chain joins TRBV11-2 and TRBJ2-3; possibly TRBD2 for D (5 bases). CDR1 is SGHAT and CDR2 is FQNNGV in the germline V gene. This CDR3 spans 16 amino acids. The V end lost 8 bases, the J end lost 0 bases, and 18 bases lay between the germline ends.

This chain uses TRBV10-1 with TRBJ2-7; TRBD2 agrees at 9 bases. The CDR3 totals 14 residues. The junction had 5 bases not matched to a gene; V was cut back by 3 bases and J by 5 bases. Germline CDR1 WNHNN, CDR2 SYGVQD (reference sequence). The CDR3 DNA is TGCGCCAGCAGTGACGCGGGAGGGCCGAACGAGCAGTACTTC. This encodes CASSDAGGPNEQYF.

J is TRBJ1-3 and V is TRBV11-2; D perhaps matches TRBD1 (5 bases). CDR1 and CDR2 from the germline V gene are SGHAT and FQNNGV. V lost 0 bases and J 0 bases, leaving 12 bases between the germline ends. CDR3 length equals 17 residues. The CDR3 nucleotides read TGTGCCAGCAGCTTAGAGTCAGGGAGTTACTCTGGAAACACCATATATTTT. Its translation is CASSLESGSYSGNTIYF.

This chain connects TRBV2 to TRBJ1-4; weak D call: TRBD1 (6 bases). The germline CDR1 and CDR2 sequences are SNHLY and FYNNEI. Trimming took off 8 bases at V and 3 bases at J, with 10 bases between the two ends. The CDR3 sequence is 13 residues long. CDR3 residues: CASQGMANEKLFF. DNA of the CDR3: TGTGCCAGCCAGGGGATGGCTAATGAAAAACTGTTTTTT. Based on the CDR3 plus reference TRBV2 and TRBJ1-4, the full variable domain is EPEVTQTPSHQVTQMGQEVILRCVPISNHLYFYWYRQILGQKVEFLVSFYNNEISEKSEIFDDQFSVERPDGSNFTLKIRSTKLEDSAMYFCASQGMANEKLFFGSGTQLSVL.

The chain joins TRBV5-1 to TRBJ2-5, with D possibly matching TRBD2 (6 bases). CDR3 length: 14 amino acids. V lost 1 base, J lost 11 bases, and 18 bases lay in between. Germline CDR1 SGHRS, CDR2 YFSETQ. The CDR3 nucleotides are TGCGCCAGCAGCTTGCGGCGGGGATCCTCGGAGCAGTACTTC. This translates into CASSLRRGSSEQYF.

This clone was found once. The rearrangement joins TRBV2 to TRBJ2-3; 8 bases align to TRBD2. Trimming cost V 4 bases and J 7 bases; bases outside gene matches: 22. The CDR3 length is 19 residues. CDR1 SNHLY and CDR2 FYNNEI come from the germline V gene. The CDR3 here is CASSGSSGRGGHNQNTQYF. The CDR3 region has the DNA TGTGCCAGCAGTGGGAGCAGCGGGAGAGGGGGGCACAATCAGAATACGCAGTATTTT.

V gene TRBV29-1 combines with J gene TRBJ1-1; possible D gene TRBD1, 5 bases. The V and J ends lost 4 bases and 1 base respectively, with 13 bases between them. CDR3 length: 14 residues. CDR1 is SQVTM, CDR2 ANQGSEA, per germline. CDR3: CSVVGPGGNTEAFF. The CDR3 DNA reads TGCAGCGTTGTCGGGCCGGGGGGGAACACTGAAGCTTTCTTT.

The chain employs TRBV6-1 and TRBJ2-3; a possible D gene is TRBD2 (5 bases). CDR1 is MNHNS and CDR2 is SASEGT in the germline V gene. This CDR3 has 15 amino acids. Trimming removed 8 bases from V and 0 bases from J, with 15 bases in between. Here the CDR3 reads CASCKRLTSTDTQYF. CDR3 nucleotides: TGTGCCAGCTGTAAACGACTAACTAGCACAGATACGCAGTATTTT.

The chain has TRBV19 and TRBJ1-2, with D possibly being TRBD1 (6 bases). Germline V gives CDR1 LNHDA, CDR2 SQIVND (reference sequence). There are 14 residues in the CDR3. V was clipped by 5 bases and J by 5 bases, with 15 bases between them. Here the CDR3 DNA reads TGTGCCAGTAGTGACTTCGGGACACCTTATGGCTACACCTTC. Protein product: CASSDFGTPYGYTF.

J is TRBJ1-6 and V is TRBV5-4; 7 bases agree with TRBD1. The CDR3 runs 15 residues. Looked up from germline, CDR1 is SGHNT and CDR2 is YYREEE (reference sequence). V was pared by 0 bases and J by 9 bases, with 6 bases of the junction left unmatched. The DNA for the CDR3 is TGTGCCAGCAGCTTGGAAGGGGGCGGCAGTTCACCCCTCCACTTT. Encoded protein: CASSLEGGGSSPLHF.

V is TRBV18 and J is TRBJ2-7; D is ambiguous. Trimming left V 6 bases short and J 3 bases short, with 12 bases between. Germline CDR1 is KGHSH and CDR2 is LQKENI. The CDR3 is made up of 13 amino acids. CDR3 region: CASSGPKGYEQYF. The DNA of the CDR3 is TGTGCCAGCTCCGGGCCCAAGGGCTACGAGCAGTACTTC.

J is TRBJ2-7 and V is TRBV27; 10 bases line up with TRBD1. The V and J ends lost 4 bases and 3 bases, in that order; junction bases with no gene match: 9. Germline CDR1 MNHEY, CDR2 SMNVEV (reference sequence). The CDR3 has 16 residues. The chain's CDR3 is CASSSTGQGVFYEQYF. In DNA form, the CDR3 reads TGTGCCAGCAGTTCCACCGGACAGGGGGTTTTCTACGAGCAGTACTTC.

The CDR3 reads CASSLDPPYEQYF. The CDR3 DNA reads TGTGCCAGCAGCCTAGATCCCCCCTACGAGCAGTACTTC. This sequence joins TRBV2 and TRBJ2-7; unclear D gene. In germline, CDR1 is SNHLY, CDR2 FYNNEI. The ends were cut back, 6 bases at V and 2 bases at J, with 11 bases in the middle. The CDR3 length is 13 residues.

The chain has TRBV6-1 and TRBJ1-1, with D maybe TRBD1 (5 bases). V lost 4 bases and J lost 3, with 15 bases in between. This CDR3 has 15 residues. Germline V gene lookup returns CDR1 MNHNS and CDR2 SASEGT. Here the CDR3 DNA reads TGTGCCAGCAGTGCTTTACAGGTGATGGACACTGAAGCTTTCTTT. This translates into CASSALQVMDTEAFF.

As regards this clone: The same CDR3 arises from other DNA sequences in this sample as well. The chain has TRBV9 and TRBJ2-7, with D maybe TRBD1 (5 bases). The germline gives CDR1 SGDLS, CDR2 YYNGEE. The CDR3 loop spans 14 amino acids. The V and J ends lost 0 bases and 1 base respectively, with 8 bases between them. CDR3 loop: CASSVGGSSYEQYF. In DNA form, the CDR3 reads TGTGCCAGCAGCGTAGGGGGCAGTTCCTACGAGCAGTACTTC.

The chain carries TRBV5-6 and TRBJ2-5; the D gene is possibly TRBD1 (6 bases). CDR1 and CDR2 (germline): SGHDT, YYEEEE. The ends were cut back, 3 bases at V and 4 bases at J, with 10 bases in the middle. The CDR3 runs to 13 residues. This CDR3 is CASSSWDTETQYF. The DNA of the CDR3 is TGTGCCAGCAGCTCCTGGGACACAGAGACCCAGTACTTC.

The J gene is TRBJ2-3, the V gene TRBV5-1; a weak D match, TRBD2 (5 bases). The ends were cut back, 1 base at V and 2 bases at J, with 11 bases in the middle. Germline CDR1 is SGHRS and CDR2 is YFSETQ. The CDR3 runs to 15 residues. CDR3 residues: CASSLRYGITDTQYF. The CDR3, as DNA: TGCGCCAGCAGCTTGAGGTACGGGATCACAGATACGCAGTATTTT.